The 24 T cell receptor beta chains given below trace back to one sample, sequenced in a study of early T cells in non-severe SARS-CoV-2 infection. TCRdb recomputed calls from the 5' RACE reads with MiXCR, one row per CDR3 protein. This sample has some 96,000 distinct CDR3 sequences, with 14% to 15% found just once. Sequencing input: whole blood. The receptors were gathered from an adult who was a healthcare worker with PCR-confirmed SARS-CoV-2 infection or an uninfected control (not recorded which).

The chain recombines TRBV12-3 or TRBV12-4 with TRBJ2-7; weak D call: TRBD1 (5 bases). The CDR3 has 18 amino acids. The V end lost 0 bases, the J end lost 4 bases, and 22 bases lay between the germline ends. The CDR3 DNA follows: TGTGCCAGCAGTTTAGCGCTTCTAGGGGTTTCCTCCCCTTACGAGCAGTACTTC. It encodes CASSLALLGVSSPYEQYF.

This clonotype turned up a few times. The V and J genes are TRBV14 and TRBJ1-1, with D unclear. This CDR3 spans 15 amino acids. The germline V and J ends were trimmed by 1 base and 1 base, with 10 bases remaining between them. Germline V gene sequence: CDR1 SGHDN, CDR2 FVKESK. As DNA, the CDR3 is TGTGCCAGCAGCCAAGCAGGCTGGGCGAACACTGAAGCTTTCTTT. Its translation: CASSQAGWANTEAFF.

The chain links TRBV24-1 to TRBJ2-2, with unresolved D. CDR1 KGHDR and CDR2 SFDVKD come from the germline V gene. This CDR3 spans 13 amino acids. Trimming removed 7 bases at V and 3 bases at J, with 8 bases between. CDR3 sequence reads: CATRPRDTGELFF. The CDR3 DNA reads TGTGCCACCAGGCCACGGGACACCGGGGAGCTGTTTTTT.

This clonotype was seen many times. The chain combines TRBV5-4 with TRBJ1-5, with unresolved D. The CDR3 has 16 amino acids. The V gene lost 3 bases and the J gene lost 0 bases, with 13 bases spanning the gap. Germline CDR1 is SGHNT and CDR2 is YYREEE (reference sequence). This CDR3 is CASSSGGPDSNQPQHF. CDR3 in DNA: TGTGCCAGCAGCTCCGGTGGGCCGGATAGCAATCAGCCCCAGCATTTT.

At least ten counts were recorded for this clonotype. The chain employs TRBV10-3 and TRBJ2-1; D may match TRBD1 or TRBD2 (5 bases each). V was pared by 8 bases and J by 5 bases, with 10 bases between. CDR1 ENHRY and CDR2 SYGVKD come from the germline V gene. CDR3 length: 12 residues. The CDR3 loop reads CAIEGPDNEQFF. In DNA form, the CDR3 reads TGTGCCATCGAGGGGCCGGACAATGAGCAGTTCTTC.

This clonotype was detected only a few times. V and J are TRBV19 and TRBJ2-7; D call uncertain. The CDR3 totals 12 residues. From germline, CDR1 is LNHDA and CDR2 SQIVND (reference sequence). The V gene lost 5 bases and the J gene lost 3 bases, with 8 bases spanning the gap. The chain's CDR3 is CASSPRYYEQYF. CDR3 in DNA: TGTGCCAGTAGTCCTAGATACTACGAGCAGTACTTC.

Only a few counts were recorded for this clonotype. The chain joins TRBV9 to TRBJ2-2, with a weak D call TRBD1 (6 bases). Looked up from germline, CDR1 is SGDLS and CDR2 is YYNGEE. The CDR3 consists of 15 residues. Trimming took 3 bases from V and 7 from J, leaving 16 bases between them. The DNA for the CDR3 is TGTGCCAGCAGCGAGAGACCAGGGGTGGACGGGGAGCTGTTTTTT. Amino acids: CASSERPGVDGELFF.

The chain employs TRBV20-1 and TRBJ1-1, with D perhaps TRBD1 (6 bases). This CDR3 spans 12 amino acids. Per germline, CDR1 DFQATT and CDR2 SNEGSKA (reference sequence). V gave up 6 bases and J gave up 11 bases, with 19 bases separating them. CDR3 in amino acids: CSAPDRRGLAFF. The CDR3 coding sequence is TGCAGTGCCCCCGACAGGAGAGGGTTGGCTTTCTTT.

This clonotype appeared many times. This chain joins TRBV11-2 and TRBJ2-2, with TRBD2 identical over 9 bases. The V segment lost 3 bases and the J segment 0 bases; nucleotides outside the gene matches: 8. Germline assignment: CDR1 SGHAT and CDR2 FQNNGV. This CDR3 is 18 amino acids long. Written as DNA, the CDR3 is TGTGCCAGCAGCTTTCGTGGTGGCGGGAGGGCGAACACCGGGGAGCTGTTTTTT. This encodes CASSFRGGGRANTGELFF.

The chain uses TRBV6-4 and TRBJ2-1, with 12 bases aligning to TRBD2. This CDR3 is built from 15 residues. CDR1 and CDR2 (germline): MRHNA, SNTAGT. V shed 3 bases and J 9 bases; nucleotides not matched to a gene: 6. The CDR3 spells CASSERLAGEAEQFF. In nucleotides, the CDR3 is TGTGCCAGCAGTGAAAGACTAGCGGGAGAGGCTGAGCAGTTCTTC.

This clonotype was seen repeatedly, ten times or more. J is TRBJ2-3 and V is TRBV4-2, with D possibly matching TRBD2 (6 bases). Trimming left V 0 bases short and J 5 bases short, with 12 bases between. The CDR3 has 15 amino acids. CDR1 and CDR2 (germline): LGHNA, YNFKEQ. The CDR3 region is CASSQEMEGGDTQYF. The CDR3 DNA follows: TGTGCCAGCAGCCAAGAAATGGAGGGAGGAGATACGCAGTATTTT.

The chain is built from TRBV20-1 and TRBJ2-5; D is unclear. CDR3 length: 11 residues. CDR1 is DFQATT and CDR2 is SNEGSKA in the germline V gene (reference sequence). V lost 3 bases and J lost 2, with 4 bases in between. The CDR3 region is CSASIQETQYF. CDR3 DNA sequence: TGCAGTGCTAGTATACAAGAGACCCAGTACTTC.

The sample holds many counts of this clonotype. The chain joins TRBV20-1 to TRBJ2-7, with TRBD2 matching over 8 bases. The ends lost 1 base at V and 5 bases at J; junction bases unmatched: 7. The CDR3 contains 14 residues. Germline V gives CDR1 DFQATT, CDR2 SNEGSKA (reference sequence). The CDR3 DNA is TGCAGTGCTAGAGGCCAGCGGGAGCTCCACGAGCAGTACTTC. Amino acids: CSARGQRELHEQYF.

This clonotype was detected a few times. The chain recombines TRBV9 with TRBJ2-3; D might be TRBD2 (6 bases). This CDR3 region has 18 residues. The V end lost 0 bases, the J end lost 2 bases, and 19 bases lay between the germline ends. The V gene's germline CDR1 is SGDLS and CDR2 YYNGEE. The CDR3 is CASSVGTSGRPYTDTQYF. The CDR3 bases are TGTGCCAGCAGCGTAGGGACCTCCGGGAGACCATACACAGATACGCAGTATTTT.

The V call is TRBV4-1, the J call TRBJ2-3, with 8 bases aligning to TRBD1. Germline CDR1 reads MGHRA; CDR2 reads YSYEKL. V was pared by 4 bases and J by 2 bases, with 11 bases of the junction left unmatched. The length of the CDR3 is 17 residues. The CDR3 is CASSPGQGYEDTDTQYF. As DNA, the CDR3 is TGCGCCAGCAGCCCTGGACAGGGTTATGAGGACACAGATACGCAGTATTTT.

As to this clonotype: This may stem from a read error, because a much larger clone lies one nucleotide away. The chain recombines TRBV18 with TRBJ1-5; D is unclear. This CDR3 comprises 13 residues. Per the germline V gene, CDR1 is KGHSH and CDR2 is LQKENI. The CDR3 is CASSPGTNQPQLF. CDR3 in DNA: TGTGCCAGCTCACCAGGAACAAATCAGCCCCAGCTTTTT.

V usage is TRBV10-3 and J usage is TRBJ2-7; D remains ambiguous. The CDR3 runs to 15 residues. V dropped 0 bases and J dropped 2 bases, with 11 bases sitting between them. Germline loops: CDR1 ENHRY, CDR2 SYGVKD. In DNA form, the CDR3 reads TGTGCCATCAGTGAGTCGGGGTTCCTGACCTACGAGCAGTACTTC. It yields the protein CAISESGFLTYEQYF.

The chain combines TRBV28 with TRBJ1-3, with D unresolved. The CDR3 consists of 15 residues. V was clipped by 5 bases and J by 4 bases, with 15 bases between them. Germline loops: CDR1 MDHEN, CDR2 SYDVKM. CDR3: CASSLTRGRGNTIYF. In DNA form, the CDR3 reads TGTGCCAGCAGTCTTACCAGAGGGCGAGGAAACACCATATATTTT.

This chain connects TRBV20-1 to TRBJ2-3, with TRBD2 matching 16 bases. The length of the CDR3 is 17 residues. Germline values: CDR1 DFQATT, CDR2 SNEGSKA (reference sequence). The J segment lost 2 bases and the V segment lost 6 bases, leaving 8 bases of the junction unmatched. The chain's CDR3 is CSATGTSGRAPTDTQYF. The CDR3 region has the DNA TGCAGTGCCACCGGGACTAGCGGGAGGGCCCCCACAGATACGCAGTATTTT.

This clonotype was recorded at least ten times. The V gene is TRBV7-9, the J gene TRBJ1-3; 7 positions agree with TRBD1. CDR1 and CDR2 from the germline V gene are SEHNR and FQNEAQ (reference sequence). The junction had 6 bases not matched to a gene; V was cut back by 2 bases and J by 8 bases. The CDR3 extends over 14 amino acids. The CDR3 protein is CASSLLDRRDTIYF. For the CDR3, the DNA is TGTGCCAGCAGCTTATTGGACAGGAGAGACACCATATATTTT. The complete variable domain, with remaining parts taken from reference TRBV7-9 and TRBJ1-3, reads DTGVSQNPRHKITKRGQNVTFRCDPISEHNRLYWYRQTLGQGPEFLTYFQNEAQLEKSRLLSDRFSAERPKGSFSTLEIQRTEQGDSAMYLCASSLLDRRDTIYFGEGSWLTVV.

The rearrangement uses TRBV2 and TRBJ2-2; D is unresolved. From germline, CDR1 is SNHLY and CDR2 FYNNEI. This CDR3 region has 12 residues. V was trimmed by 8 bases and J by 6 bases, leaving 10 bases between them. The CDR3 nucleotides read TGTGCCAGCCATCGTAGGGCCGGGGAGCTGTTTTTT. It translates to CASHRRAGELFF.

This clonotype was seen more than once but under ten times. The chain uses TRBV7-2 and TRBJ2-5, with D perhaps matching TRBD1 or TRBD2 (5 bases each). The CDR3 is 16 residues long. Germline CDR1 is SGHTA and CDR2 is FQGNSA. Trimming took 0 bases from V and 5 from J, leaving 16 bases between them. This CDR3 reads CASSLAGAGFRETQYF. The CDR3 bases are TGTGCCAGCAGCTTAGCCGGGGCCGGTTTTCGGGAGACCCAGTACTTC.

The chain is built from TRBV20-1 and TRBJ2-4, with D unresolved. Trimming took 4 bases from V and 1 from J, leaving 8 bases between them. CDR1 DFQATT and CDR2 SNEGSKA come from the germline V gene (reference sequence). CDR3 size: 13 residues. CDR3 DNA sequence: TGCAGTGCTAAATGGCGGGCCAAAAACATTCAGTACTTC. Amino acid sequence: CSAKWRAKNIQYF.

This clonotype was picked up a small number of times. The rearrangement links TRBV10-3 to TRBJ2-4; the D gene is possibly TRBD1 (5 bases). V gave up 2 bases and J gave up 5 bases, with 7 bases separating them. This CDR3 is built from 13 residues. The V gene's germline CDR1 is ENHRY and CDR2 SYGVKD. CDR3 sequence: CAISEDSQNIQYF. The CDR3, as DNA: TGTGCCATCAGTGAGGACAGCCAAAACATTCAGTACTTC.